Listed below are T cell receptor beta chains from one sample, sequenced in a study of blood T cell repertoires in COVID-19. This table comes from immunoSEQ multiplex PCR, and its TCRdb copy is limited to in-frame clones, with some not included. The repertoire consists of approximately 150,000 clones, with around 83% occurring once and the leading ten covering roughly 1.6%. The source material was peripheral blood. Receptors were obtained from a human donor in a cohort sampled during active COVID-19. CDR3s include the opening cysteine and the closing phenylalanine or tryptophan. The order of the fields is clone size, D gene, V gene, J gene, CDR3 protein, CDR3 DNA. D genes are given only for firm matches. Size is omitted from some rows. Given values are once, few, many or a class for expanded clones.

>few|TRBD1|TRBV7-2|TRBJ2-7
CASSLMGQPFEEQYF
TGTGCCAGCAGCTTAATGGGACAGCCTTTTGAGGAGCAGTACTTC
>.|TRBD2|TRBV4-3|TRBJ2-2
CASSWTSGNTGELFF
TGCGCCAGCAGCTGGACTAGCGGAAACACCGGGGAGCTGTTTTTT
>.|TRBD2|TRBV4-2|TRBJ2-7
CASSQSPVGLAGGEQYF
TGTGCCAGCAGCCAATCCCCCGTCGGACTAGCGGGTGGAGAGCAGTACTTC
>once|.|TRBV15|TRBJ2-3
CATSRGQGGGQYF
TGTGCCACCAGCAGAGGGCAGGGTGGTGGGCAGTATTTT
>.|.|TRBV6-6|TRBJ1-1
CASSYSHLLNTEAFF
TGTGCCAGCAGTTACTCCCATTTGTTGAACACTGAAGCTTTCTTT
>few|.|TRBV12-3/TRBV12-4|TRBJ1-6
CASSTGNSPLHF
TGTGCCAGCAGTACAGGGAATTCACCCCTCCACTTT
>.|.|TRBV28|TRBJ1-2
CASSSGTNYGYTF
TGTGCCAGCAGTTCCGGGACTAACTATGGCTACACCTTC
>.|TRBD1|TRBV4-3|TRBJ1-1
CASSQDLRDRGNFGFF
TGCGCCAGCAGCCAAGACCTTCGTGACAGGGGTAATTTCGGTTTCTTT
>once|TRBD1|TRBV19|TRBJ2-2
CASSIGSGGNTGELFF
TGTGCCAGTAGTATTGGGTCAGGGGGCAACACCGGGGAGCTGTTTTTT
>.|.|TRBV20-1|TRBJ2-7
CSAETGYEQYF
TGCAGTGCGGAAACAGGGTACGAGCAGTACTTC
>.|.|TRBV5-4|TRBJ2-5
CASSLYTGETQYF
TGTGCCAGCAGCTTGTACACGGGAGAGACCCAGTACTTC
>.|.|TRBV6-5|TRBJ1-5
CASSRTDNQPQHF
TGTGCCAGCAGCCGGACAGACAATCAGCCCCAGCATTTT
>.|.|TRBV28|TRBJ2-1
CASSLFAQGSYNEQFF
TGTGCCAGCAGTTTATTCGCCCAGGGCTCCTACAATGAGCAGTTCTTC
>.|.|TRBV4-1|TRBJ1-1
CASSQDPGRGGAGRTEAFF
TGCGCCAGCAGCCAAGATCCCGGAAGGGGGGGGGCAGGGCGGACTGAAGCTTTCTTT
>.|TRBD2|TRBV4-2|TRBJ2-1
CASRRETSGRAGEQFF
TGTGCCAGCAGACGAGAGACTAGCGGGAGGGCCGGAGAGCAGTTCTTC
>.|.|TRBV7-6|TRBJ1-3
CASSFGSNGNTIYF
TGTGCCAGCAGCTTCGGGTCAAATGGAAACACCATATATTTT
>.|.|TRBV14|TRBJ2-3
CASSLDRRGTQYF
TGTGCCAGCAGCCTAGACCGACGGGGTACGCAGTATTTT
>few|TRBD2|TRBV19|TRBJ2-1
CASSLGLAGGEQFF
TGTGCCAGTAGTTTGGGACTAGCGGGAGGTGAGCAGTTCTTC
>many|TRBD2|TRBV6-1|TRBJ2-2
CASSVAGGRAGELFF
TGTGCCAGCAGTGTAGCGGGAGGAAGGGCCGGGGAGCTGTTTTTT
>once|.|TRBV19|TRBJ1-2
CASSIDGGQTYGYTF
TGTGCCAGTAGTATAGATGGAGGCCAAACGTATGGCTACACCTTC
>.|.|TRBV19|TRBJ1-5
CASNPGTRYSNQPQHF
TGTGCCAGTAATCCGGGGACAAGGTATAGCAATCAGCCCCAGCATTTT
>.|TRBD1|TRBV19|TRBJ1-5
CASSRFGQGGQPQHF
TGTGCCAGTAGTAGATTTGGACAGGGAGGTCAGCCCCAGCATTTT
>.|.|TRBV11-2|TRBJ1-6
CASSSPGAPLHF
TGTGCCAGCAGCTCCCCAGGGGCACCCCTCCACTTT
>once|.|TRBV5-4|TRBJ1-1
CASSSREGPEAFF
TGTGCCAGCAGTTCCAGGGAGGGACCTGAAGCTTTCTTT
>.|TRBD1|TRBV7-2|TRBJ1-4
CASSPDRGEKLFF
TGTGCCAGCAGCCCCGACAGGGGTGAAAAACTGTTTTTT
>.|.|TRBV9|TRBJ2-3
CASSPRVGSTDTQYF
TGTGCCAGCAGCCCGCGGGTGGGGAGCACAGATACGCAGTATTTT
>.|TRBD2|TRBV4-1|TRBJ2-7
CASSQGLAGNFYEQYF
TGCGCCAGCAGCCAAGGACTAGCGGGAAACTTCTACGAGCAGTACTTC
>.|TRBD1|TRBV29-1|TRBJ1-2
CSVAQGVTDGYTF
TGCAGCGTGGCTCAGGGGGTTACAGACGGCTACACCTTC
>.|TRBD2|TRBV9|TRBJ2-1
CASSVRPSGEQFF
TGTGCCAGCAGCGTGCGACCTAGCGGCGAGCAGTTCTTC
>.|.|TRBV5-1|TRBJ2-1
CASSTGRVYNEQFF
TGCGCCAGCAGCACAGGAAGGGTCTACAATGAGCAGTTCTTC
>once|TRBD2|TRBV6-6|TRBJ2-7
CASSYGLAGDEQYF
TGTGCCAGCAGTTACGGACTAGCGGGAGACGAGCAGTACTTC
>once|TRBD1|TRBV28|TRBJ2-7
CASRTGGAMSTYEQYF
TGTGCCAGCAGGACAGGGGGCGCGATGAGCACCTACGAGCAGTACTTC